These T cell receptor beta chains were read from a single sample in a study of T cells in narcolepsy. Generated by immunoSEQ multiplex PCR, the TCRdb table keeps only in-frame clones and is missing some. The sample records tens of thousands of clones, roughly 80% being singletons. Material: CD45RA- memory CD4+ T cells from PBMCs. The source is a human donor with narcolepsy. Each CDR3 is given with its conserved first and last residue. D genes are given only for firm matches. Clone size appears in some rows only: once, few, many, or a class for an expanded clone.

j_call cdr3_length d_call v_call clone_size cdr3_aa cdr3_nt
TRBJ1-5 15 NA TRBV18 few CASSPPMGSNQPQHF TGTGCCAGCTCACCACCCATGGGATCCAATCAGCCCCAGCATTTT
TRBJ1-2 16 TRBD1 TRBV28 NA CASNPMGLQGAGGYTF TGTGCCAGCAACCCTATGGGCCTACAGGGGGCGGGTGGCTACACCTTC
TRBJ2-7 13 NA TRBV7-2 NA CASSSSQGNEQYF TGTGCCAGCAGCTCCTCTCAGGGAAACGAGCAGTACTTC
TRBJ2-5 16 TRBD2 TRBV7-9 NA CASSSSVGLAGGAQYF TGTGCCAGCAGCAGCAGCGTGGGACTAGCGGGGGGGGCCCAGTACTTC
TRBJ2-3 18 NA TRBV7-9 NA CASSPGSSASASTDTQYF TGTGCCAGCAGCCCAGGTTCCTCGGCTAGCGCTAGCACAGATACGCAGTATTTT
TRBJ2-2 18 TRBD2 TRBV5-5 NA CASSDGTSGSKGTGELFF TGTGCCAGCAGCGACGGGACTAGCGGGAGTAAGGGTACCGGGGAGCTGTTTTTT
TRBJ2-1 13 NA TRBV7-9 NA CASSSLVLWEQFF TGTGCCAGCAGCTCTTTGGTCCTGTGGGAGCAGTTCTTC
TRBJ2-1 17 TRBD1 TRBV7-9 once CASSSPRRDSIHNEQFF TGTGCCAGCAGCTCCCCACGCCGGGACAGCATTCACAATGAGCAGTTCTTC
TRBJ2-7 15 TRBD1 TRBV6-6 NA CASLDRGLSSYEQYF TGTGCCAGCCTAGACAGGGGACTGAGCTCCTACGAGCAGTACTTC
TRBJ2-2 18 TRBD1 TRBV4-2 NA CASSQATDRLLWGGELFF TGTGCCAGCAGCCAAGCTACGGACAGGCTCCTTTGGGGCGGGGAGCTGTTTTTT
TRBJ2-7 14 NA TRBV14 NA CASSRNYRGGEQYF TGTGCCAGCAGCCGAAACTACAGGGGAGGCGAGCAGTACTTC
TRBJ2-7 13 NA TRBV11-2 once CASSLEGGSEQYF TGTGCCAGCAGCTTGGAGGGTGGCTCCGAGCAGTACTTC
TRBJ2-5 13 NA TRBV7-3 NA CASSFIDQETQYF TGTGCCAGCAGCTTTATTGACCAAGAGACCCAGTACTTC
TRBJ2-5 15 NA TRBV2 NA CASSESTLSREAQYF TGTGCCAGCAGTGAATCGACACTATCAAGAGAGGCCCAGTACTTC
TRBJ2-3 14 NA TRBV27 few CASSPTRLVDTQYF TGTGCCAGCAGTCCTACCCGGTTAGTCGATACGCAGTATTTT
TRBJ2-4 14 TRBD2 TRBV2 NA CASSGTSQRNIQYF TGTGCCAGCAGTGGGACTAGTCAGAGAAACATTCAGTACTTC
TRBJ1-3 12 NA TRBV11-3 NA CASSPGAGTIYF TGTGCCAGCAGTCCAGGTGCGGGCACCATATATTTT
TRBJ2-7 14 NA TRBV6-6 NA CASSTPGQSYEQYF TGTGCCAGCAGTACCCCGGGCCAATCCTACGAGCAGTACTTC
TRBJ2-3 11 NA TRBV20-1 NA CRVASTDTQYF TGCAGGGTAGCCTCCACAGATACGCAGTATTTT
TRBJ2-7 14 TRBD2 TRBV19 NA CASSMGVAGSEQYF TGTGCCAGTAGTATGGGGGTAGCGGGAAGCGAGCAGTACTTC
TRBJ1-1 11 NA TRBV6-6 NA CAIFGPTEAFF TGTGCCATCTTTGGGCCCACTGAAGCTTTCTTT
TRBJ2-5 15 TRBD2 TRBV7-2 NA CASSRQLREGETQYF TGTGCCAGCAGCCGACAATTGCGGGAGGGGGAGACCCAGTACTTC
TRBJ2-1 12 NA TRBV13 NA CASSLRGNEQFF TGTGCCAGCAGCTTAAGGGGAAATGAGCAGTTCTTC
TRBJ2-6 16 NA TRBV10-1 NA CASHRDISSGANVLTF TGCGCCAGCCACAGGGATATCAGCTCTGGGGCCAACGTCCTGACTTTC
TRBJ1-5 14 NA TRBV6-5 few CASSDEGGNQPQHF TGTGCCAGCAGCGATGAAGGGGGAAATCAGCCCCAGCATTTT
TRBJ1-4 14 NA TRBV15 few CATSRGRDNEKLFF TGTGCCACCAGCAGGGGGAGGGATAATGAAAAACTGTTTTTT
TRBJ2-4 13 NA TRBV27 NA CASSPNSKNIQYF TGTGCCAGCAGCCCAAATTCCAAAAACATTCAGTACTTC
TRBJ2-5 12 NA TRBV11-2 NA CASSEIGETQYF TGTGCCAGCAGCGAGATTGGGGAGACCCAGTACTTC
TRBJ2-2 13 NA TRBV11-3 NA CASSLGFPGELFF TGTGCCAGCAGCTTGGGGTTCCCCGGGGAGCTGTTTTTT
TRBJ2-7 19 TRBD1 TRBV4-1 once CASSQDVRQGVSIYYEQYF TGCGCCAGCAGCCAAGACGTTCGACAGGGGGTAAGTATTTACTACGAGCAGTACTTC
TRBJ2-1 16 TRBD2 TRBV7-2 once CASSSRSGRSYNEQFF TGTGCCAGCAGCTCACGAAGCGGGAGGTCCTACAATGAGCAGTTCTTC